What follows are 32 T cell receptor beta chains derived from one specimen sequenced in a study of a mutant IDH1 vaccine in newly diagnosed glioma. Specified time point: baseline, week 1 (first vaccination visit). Indicated treatment: pre-vaccination baseline after standard-of-care therapy. Some clones are missing from TCRdb's copy, which holds only in-frame ones; the method was immunoSEQ multiplex PCR. The data hold about 51,000 clones, with 60% to 85% observed a single time. This material consisted of PBMCs, taken from a glioma patient treated with radiotherapy, temozolomide or both. These receptors were taken from a middle-aged woman with glioma.

The V gene is TRBV7-2, the J gene TRBJ1-1; 9 nucleotides align to TRBD1. The CDR3 consists of 17 residues. The germline V gene encodes CDR1 SGHTA and CDR2 FQGNSA. Trimming at V came to 5 bases and at J to 1 base, leaving 11 bases not matched to a gene. The CDR3 nucleotides read TGTGCCAGCAGCCCTAGGGGGACAGGGCTGCGGAACACTGAAGCTTTCTTT. It codes for CASSPRGTGLRNTEAFF. The complete variable domain, with remaining parts taken from reference TRBV7-2 and TRBJ1-1, reads GAGVSQSPSNKVTEKGKDVELRCDPISGHTALYWYRQSLGQGLEFLIYFQGNSAPDKSGLPSDRFSAERTGGSVSTLTIQRTQQEDSAVYLCASSPRGTGLRNTEAFFGQGTRLTVV.

This clone occurred a few times. V and J are TRBV6-5 and TRBJ1-3; 7 nucleotides align to TRBD1. The ends lost 6 bases at V and 0 bases at J; junction bases unmatched: 5. Germline V lookup: CDR1 MNHEY, CDR2 SVGAGI. The CDR3 has 15 residues. CDR3 DNA sequence: TGTGCCAGCAGGCTGGGACAGTTCTCTGGAAACACCATATATTTT. Protein product: CASRLGQFSGNTIYF.

J is TRBJ1-2 and V is TRBV29-1; weak D call: TRBD1 (5 bases). The germline V gene encodes CDR1 SQVTM and CDR2 ANQGSEA. CDR3 size: 13 residues. Trimming took 3 bases from V and 2 from J, leaving 10 bases between them. CDR3 region: CSVESGWNYGYTF. The DNA of the CDR3 is TGCAGCGTTGAGTCAGGGTGGAACTATGGCTACACCTTC. The full variable domain, in which reference TRBV29-1 and TRBJ1-2 provide the parts outside the CDR3, is SAVISQKPSRDICQRGTSLTIQCQVDSQVTMMFWYRQQPGQSLTLIATANQGSEATYESGFVIDKFPISRPNLTFSTLTVSNMSPEDSSIYLCSVESGWNYGYTFGSGTRLTVV.

The rearrangement links TRBV18 to TRBJ1-1; D not resolved. Germline lookup yields CDR1 KGHSH and CDR2 LQKENI. The CDR3 spans 14 residues. Trimming removed 1 base from V and 3 bases from J, with 9 bases in between. DNA of the CDR3: TGTGCCAGCTCACCACAAGAGGGATACACTGAAGCTTTCTTT. It specifies CASSPQEGYTEAFF.

The V call is TRBV30, the J call TRBJ2-7; D unresolved. The length of the CDR3 is 13 residues. Trimming pared 0 bases from V and 5 bases from J, leaving 11 bases between. Germline assignment: CDR1 GTSNPN and CDR2 SVGIG (reference sequence). The CDR3 is CAWSVRMRNEQYF. DNA for the CDR3: TGTGCCTGGAGTGTAAGGATGCGGAACGAGCAGTACTTC.

This clone was counted between two and nine times. The chain joins TRBV29-1 to TRBJ1-1; 7 bases map to TRBD1. Unmatched junction bases numbered 7, after V lost 7 bases and J lost 5 bases. Germline CDR1 and CDR2: SQVTM and ANQGSEA. This CDR3 has 12 residues. The CDR3 nucleotides read TGCAGCGCACGACAGGGAACGACTGAAGCTTTCTTT. Protein sequence: CSARQGTTEAFF.

This chain joins TRBV6-6 and TRBJ2-5, with 8 bases aligning to TRBD2. The J segment lost 5 bases and the V segment lost 4 bases, leaving 12 bases of the junction unmatched. Germline V lookup: CDR1 MNHNY, CDR2 SVGAGI (reference sequence). The CDR3 is 16 residues long. The CDR3 loop is CASSSLPGGAGETQYF. The CDR3 bases are TGTGCCAGCAGTTCCCTCCCCGGGGGGGCGGGGGAGACCCAGTACTTC.

The chain combines TRBV4-2 with TRBJ2-3; possibly TRBD2 for D (6 bases). The CDR3 sequence is 17 residues long. Trimming took 0 bases from V and 8 from J, leaving 21 bases between them. Germline values: CDR1 LGHNA, CDR2 YNFKEQ. CDR3: CASSQEVAQSPRGTQYF. The CDR3 DNA reads as TGTGCCAGCAGCCAAGAGGTAGCACAGAGCCCGCGGGGTACGCAGTATTTT.

This clone was seen a handful of times. This sequence joins TRBV6-6 and TRBJ1-2, with D possibly matching TRBD1 (5 bases). The germline V gene has CDR1 MNHNY and CDR2 SVGAGI (reference sequence). Trimming cost V 0 bases and J 0 bases, with 11 bases left between them. This CDR3 has 16 amino acids. CDR3: CASSYSRGAANYGYTF. Here the CDR3 DNA reads TGTGCCAGCAGTTACTCGCGAGGGGCAGCTAACTATGGCTACACCTTC.

This chain uses TRBV5-1 with TRBJ2-5; the D gene could be TRBD1 or TRBD2 (5 bases each). The length of the CDR3 is 14 residues. CDR1 SGHRS and CDR2 YFSETQ come from the germline V gene. V shed 4 bases and J shed 4 bases, with 14 bases lying between them. CDR3 sequence reads: CASSGGAKGETQYF. The DNA of the CDR3 is TGCGCCAGCAGCGGGGGTGCAAAGGGAGAGACCCAGTACTTC.

J is TRBJ2-7 and V is TRBV11-3, with D tentatively TRBD1 or TRBD2 (6 bases each). Trimming removed 0 bases from V and 5 bases from J, with 8 bases in between. The CDR3 sequence is 13 residues long. Germline V gene data show CDR1 as SGHNT and CDR2 as YENEEA. The CDR3 coding sequence is TGTGCCAGCAGCTTAGAGGGGGGCGACGAGCAGTACTTC. It translates to CASSLEGGDEQYF.

The V call is TRBV2, the J call TRBJ1-2, with D maybe TRBD1 (6 bases). This CDR3 is 13 amino acids long. The germline V and J ends were trimmed by 7 bases and 1 base, with 10 bases remaining between them. The germline V gene encodes CDR1 SNHLY and CDR2 FYNNEI. The DNA of the CDR3 is TGTGCCAGCAATACACAGGGTAACTATGGCTACACCTTC. Amino acid sequence: CASNTQGNYGYTF.

This clone was observed a single time. The V and J genes are TRBV19 and TRBJ1-1; 10 nucleotides agree with TRBD1. The germline CDR1 and CDR2 sequences are LNHDA and SQIVND (reference sequence). There are 17 residues in the CDR3. Unmatched junction bases numbered 16, after V lost 8 bases and J lost 4 bases. The CDR3 bases are TGTGCCAGTGCCTCACTAAAAGGGACAGGGGCGGTCACTGAAGCTTTCTTT. Translated: CASASLKGTGAVTEAFF.

This sequence joins TRBV4-1 and TRBJ1-6; D gene ambiguous. The ends were cut back, 1 base at V and 13 bases at J, with 20 bases in the middle. The CDR3 has 16 amino acids. Germline CDR1 is MGHRA and CDR2 is YSYEKL. The chain's CDR3 is CASSQVTRPEGAPLHF. In nucleotides, the CDR3 is TGCGCCAGCAGCCAAGTTACCCGACCGGAGGGTGCGCCCCTCCACTTT.

Only a few counts were recorded for this clone. The chain employs TRBV7-9 and TRBJ2-7, with D possibly matching TRBD2 (7 bases). The CDR3 sequence is 11 residues long. V gave up 5 bases and J gave up 7 bases, with 9 bases separating them. In germline, CDR1 is SEHNR, CDR2 FQNEAQ (reference sequence). The CDR3 is CASSRGAEQYF. The CDR3 DNA reads TGTGCCAGCAGCCGGGGGGCGGAGCAGTACTTC.

The chain links TRBV6-1 to TRBJ2-2; tentative D call: TRBD2 (7 bases). V was trimmed by 6 bases and J by 4 bases, leaving 12 bases between them. The CDR3 length is 14 residues. Germline CDR1 and CDR2: MNHNS and SASEGT. The CDR3: CASRWGGSTGELFF. CDR3 coding DNA: TGTGCCAGCAGGTGGGGGGGCAGCACCGGGGAGCTGTTTTTT.

CDR3 sequence (DNA): TGTGCCAGCAGTGTTATTACAGATACCGGGGAGCTGTTTTTT. This encodes CASSVITDTGELFF. The V gene is TRBV6-1, the J gene TRBJ2-2; D remains ambiguous. CDR1 MNHNS and CDR2 SASEGT come from the germline V gene. This CDR3 has 14 amino acids. Trimming took 4 bases from V and 5 from J, leaving 11 bases between them.

The CDR3, as DNA: TGTGCCAGTAGTATGGGAGCAGGGGAGGCTAACTATGGCTACACCTTC. Encoded protein: CASSMGAGEANYGYTF. This chain connects TRBV19 to TRBJ1-2; weak D call: TRBD1 (6 bases). This CDR3 comprises 16 residues. CDR1 is LNHDA and CDR2 is SQIVND in the germline V gene (reference sequence). V was cut by 3 bases and J by 0 bases, with 14 bases left in between.

This sequence joins TRBV9 and TRBJ2-3; D remains unclear. The CDR3 is 16 amino acids. CDR1 is SGDLS and CDR2 is YYNGEE in the germline V gene. V was clipped by 4 bases and J by 1 base, with 16 bases between them. The CDR3 spells CASSPKGSPGTDTQYF. CDR3 nucleotide sequence: TGTGCCAGCAGCCCAAAAGGTAGCCCCGGCACAGATACGCAGTATTTT.

This rearrangement joins TRBV5-1 to TRBJ1-3; D perhaps matches TRBD1 (6 bases). Germline V gene sequence: CDR1 SGHRS, CDR2 YFSETQ. Deletions cut 0 bases from V and 2 bases from J, with 6 bases between. This CDR3 is 14 amino acids long. The CDR3 region is CASSLGGPGNTIYF. The CDR3 DNA reads as TGCGCCAGCAGCTTGGGGGGGCCTGGAAACACCATATATTTT. Full variable domain (remainder filled in from reference TRBV5-1 and TRBJ1-3): KAGVTQTPRYLIKTRGQQVTLSCSPISGHRSVSWYQQTPGQGLQFLFEYFSETQRNKGNFPGRFSGRQFSNSRSEMNVSTLELGDSALYLCASSLGGPGNTIYFGEGSWLTVV.

This clone has just one count. The chain has TRBV7-2 and TRBJ2-7; D call uncertain. CDR1 and CDR2 (germline): SGHTA, FQGNSA. Trimming cost V 0 bases and J 8 bases, with 11 bases left between them. This CDR3 comprises 13 residues. Written as DNA, the CDR3 is TGTGCCAGCAGCTTAGCTAGGCAGGCCAAGCAGTACTTC. Translating gives CASSLARQAKQYF. Combining the CDR3 with reference TRBV7-2 and TRBJ2-7 gives the whole variable domain GAGVSQSPSNKVTEKGKDVELRCDPISGHTALYWYRQSLGQGLEFLIYFQGNSAPDKSGLPSDRFSAERTGGSVSTLTIQRTQQEDSAVYLCASSLARQAKQYFGPGTRLTVT.

The chain joins TRBV9 to TRBJ2-3; D is undetermined. This CDR3 region has 10 residues. CDR1 is SGDLS and CDR2 is YYNGEE in the germline V gene. The germline V and J ends were trimmed by 3 bases and 10 bases, with 6 bases remaining between them. CDR3 nucleotide sequence: TGTGCCAGCAGCGGACGTGCGCAGTATTTT. It encodes CASSGRAQYF.

The chain has TRBV7-6 and TRBJ1-1; 7 bases agree with TRBD1. This CDR3 has 14 residues. Germline V gives CDR1 SGHVS, CDR2 FNYEAQ. V was pared by 3 bases and J by 1 base, with 2 bases of the junction left unmatched. CDR3 nucleotides: TGTGCCAGCAGCTTCGGGACAGCGAACACTGAAGCTTTCTTT. Amino acids: CASSFGTANTEAFF.

This clone has a handful of counts. The gene calls are TRBV7-2 and TRBJ2-1; no firm D call. V was trimmed by 5 bases and J by 9 bases, leaving 8 bases between them. Per germline, CDR1 SGHTA and CDR2 FQGNSA. There are 11 residues in the CDR3. DNA of the CDR3: TGTGCCAGCAGCCCCAACGTTGAGCAGTTCTTC. Amino acids: CASSPNVEQFF.

The J gene is TRBJ1-2, the V gene TRBV5-8, with unresolved D. CDR3 size: 12 residues. Per the germline V gene, CDR1 is SGHTS and CDR2 is YDEGEE. Trimming removed 2 bases at V and 7 bases at J, with 9 bases between. The CDR3 loop is CASSFPPGGYTF. CDR3 nucleotides: TGTGCCAGCAGCTTTCCTCCCGGTGGCTACACCTTC. Based on the CDR3 plus reference TRBV5-8 and TRBJ1-2, the full variable domain is EAGVTQSPTHLIKTRGQQATLRCSPISGHTSVYWYQQALGLGLQFLLWYDEGEERNRGNFPPRFSGRQFPNYSSELNVNALELEDSALYLCASSFPPGGYTFGSGTRLTVV.

The rearrangement links TRBV5-4 to TRBJ1-1, with unresolved D. The CDR3 consists of 15 residues. The germline V and J ends were trimmed by 4 bases and 0 bases, with 13 bases remaining between them. Germline V gene lookup returns CDR1 SGHNT and CDR2 YYREEE (reference sequence). The CDR3 DNA reads TGTGCCAGCAGCCGGGAAGCGGGGTTGAACACTGAAGCTTTCTTT. This codes for CASSREAGLNTEAFF.

The chain recombines TRBV7-9 with TRBJ1-3; 9 nucleotides agree with TRBD1. Germline-derived CDR1 and CDR2 are SEHNR and FQNEAQ (reference sequence). CDR3 size: 15 residues. Trimming at V came to 2 bases and at J to 3 bases, leaving 2 bases not matched to a gene. The CDR3: CASSLRGQGGNTIYF. DNA for the CDR3: TGTGCCAGCAGCTTAAGGGGACAGGGTGGAAACACCATATATTTT.

In nucleotides, the CDR3 is TGCGCCAGCAGCTTGGAAGGCAGCCCAAGCTCTGGAAACACCATATATTTT. Its protein product is CASSLEGSPSSGNTIYF. The chain is built from TRBV5-1 and TRBJ1-3; D is unresolved. The CDR3 length is 17 residues. Germline lookup yields CDR1 SGHRS and CDR2 YFSETQ. V was clipped by 0 bases and J by 0 bases, with 13 bases between them.

The chain couples TRBV19 to TRBJ1-2; D perhaps matches TRBD1 (5 bases). The CDR3 has 14 amino acids. Per the germline V gene, CDR1 is LNHDA and CDR2 is SQIVND (reference sequence). The ends were cut back, 6 bases at V and 2 bases at J, with 13 bases in the middle. DNA of the CDR3: TGTGCCAGTAGGACGACAGTGCCAAACTATGGCTACACCTTC. Protein product: CASRTTVPNYGYTF.

The rearrangement uses TRBV5-1 and TRBJ2-5; 12 bases match TRBD2. There are 16 residues in the CDR3. Germline V gives CDR1 SGHRS, CDR2 YFSETQ. Germline trimming cut 3 bases from V and 1 base from J; bases unmatched to any gene: 4. CDR3 sequence: CASSSGLAGFQETQYF. The CDR3 DNA sequence: TGCGCCAGCAGCTCTGGACTAGCGGGGTTCCAAGAGACCCAGTACTTC.

The chain combines TRBV5-5 with TRBJ1-1, with no clear D. Between the trimmed V and J ends, which lost 2 bases and 4 bases, there was a span of 18 bases. The CDR3 runs to 16 residues. Germline CDR1 reads SGHKS; CDR2 reads YYEKEE (reference sequence). The DNA for the CDR3 is TGTGCCAGCAGCTTAACCTCACCCCAGGAGGGCACTGAAGCTTTCTTT. Protein sequence: CASSLTSPQEGTEAFF. Full variable domain (rest looked up from reference TRBV5-5 and TRBJ1-1): DAGVTQSPTHLIKTRGQQVTLRCSPISGHKSVSWYQQVLGQGPQFIFQYYEKEERGRGNFPDRFSARQFPNYSSELNVNALLLGDSALYLCASSLTSPQEGTEAFFGQGTRLTVV.

The rearrangement links TRBV29-1 to TRBJ2-1; the match to TRBD2 covers 15 bases. The V gene end was trimmed by 1 base and the J gene end by 7 bases; junction bases not matched to a gene: 2. The CDR3 consists of 15 residues. Germline CDR1 SQVTM, CDR2 ANQGSEA. This CDR3 reads CSVEVGTSGGNEQFF. CDR3 bases: TGCAGCGTTGAAGTGGGGACTAGCGGGGGGAATGAGCAGTTCTTC.